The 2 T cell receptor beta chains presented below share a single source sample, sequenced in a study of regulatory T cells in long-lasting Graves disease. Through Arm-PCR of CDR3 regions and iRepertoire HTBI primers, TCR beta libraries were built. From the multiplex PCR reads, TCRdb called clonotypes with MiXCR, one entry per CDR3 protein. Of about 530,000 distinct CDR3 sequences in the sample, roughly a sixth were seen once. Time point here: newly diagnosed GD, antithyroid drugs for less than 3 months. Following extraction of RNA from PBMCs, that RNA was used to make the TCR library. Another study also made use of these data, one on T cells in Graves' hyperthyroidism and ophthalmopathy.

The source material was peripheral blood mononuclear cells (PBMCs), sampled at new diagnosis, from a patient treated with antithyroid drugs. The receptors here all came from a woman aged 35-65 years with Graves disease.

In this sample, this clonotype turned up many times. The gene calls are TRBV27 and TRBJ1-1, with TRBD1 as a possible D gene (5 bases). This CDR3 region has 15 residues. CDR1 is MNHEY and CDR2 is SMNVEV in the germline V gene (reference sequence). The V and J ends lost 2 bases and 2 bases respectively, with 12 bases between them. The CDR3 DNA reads TGTGCCAGCAGTTTAAAGTGGGGGAACAACACTGAAGCTTTCTTT. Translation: CASSLKWGNNTEAFF.

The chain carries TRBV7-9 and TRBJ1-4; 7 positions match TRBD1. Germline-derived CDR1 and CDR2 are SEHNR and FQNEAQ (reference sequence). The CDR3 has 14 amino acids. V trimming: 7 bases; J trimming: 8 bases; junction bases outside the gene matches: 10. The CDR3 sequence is CASNDREGLEKLFF. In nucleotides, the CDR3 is TGTGCCAGCAACGACAGGGAAGGATTAGAAAAACTGTTTTTT.